The source of this T cell receptor beta chain is a study of T cell responses to AZD1222 COVID-19 vaccine. Study observations and caveats: Most donors were white British and more were female, and clonal diversity was possibly underestimated. Without day 14 samples, only post-peak T cell repertoires were studied.

Germline lookup yields CDR1 KGHSH and CDR2 LQKENI. V lost 0 bases, J lost 0 bases, and 14 bases lay in between. This CDR3 region has 17 residues. In regard to this clone: Its antigen is still unknown.

Profiled with immunoSEQ multiplex PCR; TCRdb holds only in-frame clones, not every one. The top ten clones hold approximately 1.5% of a sample with 120,000 or so clones, 80% to 90% of them seen once. Sequences were derived from peripheral blood, sampled on day 0 of AZD1222 vaccination. The receptor was derived from an adult in good health. The chain recombines TRBV18 with TRBJ1-2, with D unresolved. In nucleotides, the CDR3 is TGTGCCAGCTCACCACCTGGAGGGAGGGTAGCTAACTATGGCTACACCTTC. Protein sequence: CASSPPGGRVANYGYTF.